What follows are 18 T cell receptor beta chains derived from one specimen sequenced in a study of blood T cell repertoires in COVID-19. Data came from immunoSEQ multiplex PCR; TCRdb stores just in-frame clones and leaves some out. The table has about 140,000 clones, about three quarters seen once; the top ten hold over 4%. Sequencing input: peripheral blood. All receptors come from an elderly woman with active or convalescent COVID-19.

CDR3 nucleotide sequence: TGTGCCAGTGGGAGGACAGGGGCGGATGAAAAACTGTTTTTT. Residues: CASGRTGADEKLFF. The chain uses TRBV19 and TRBJ1-4; 9 nucleotides match TRBD1. The CDR3 loop spans 14 amino acids. The germline V gene has CDR1 LNHDA and CDR2 SQIVND (reference sequence). The trim removed 8 bases at V and 6 bases at J, leaving 7 bases unmatched.

This sequence joins TRBV5-5 and TRBJ2-7, with D perhaps matching TRBD1 (5 bases). The germline V gene encodes CDR1 SGHKS and CDR2 YYEKEE (reference sequence). This CDR3 contains 15 residues. With 4 bases removed from V and 2 bases from J, the gap between germline ends came to 16 bases. CDR3 DNA: TGTGCCAGCAGCCGCTGGGGCAGGGTGACCTACGAGCAGTACTTC. Translating gives CASSRWGRVTYEQYF. Full variable domain (remainder filled in from reference TRBV5-5 and TRBJ2-7): DAGVTQSPTHLIKTRGQQVTLRCSPISGHKSVSWYQQVLGQGPQFIFQYYEKEERGRGNFPDRFSARQFPNYSSELNVNALLLGDSALYLCASSRWGRVTYEQYFGPGTRLTVT.

This clone has at least ten counts. The chain employs TRBV25-1 and TRBJ2-1, with D possibly matching TRBD1 (5 bases). Looked up from germline, CDR1 is MGHDK and CDR2 is SYGVNS. This CDR3 has 15 amino acids. The germline V and J ends were trimmed by 2 bases and 4 bases, with 12 bases remaining between them. The CDR3 is CASSEQRQRYNEQFF. The CDR3 DNA sequence: TGTGCCAGCAGTGAACAGAGACAGCGATACAATGAGCAGTTCTTC.

The V gene is TRBV15, the J gene TRBJ2-7, with 9 bases aligning to TRBD1. Germline CDR1 reads LNHNV; CDR2 reads YYDKDF (reference sequence). The CDR3 runs to 15 residues. The trim removed 2 bases at V and 5 bases at J, leaving 7 bases unmatched. The CDR3 sequence is CATSRPGQGSNEQYF. CDR3 DNA: TGTGCCACCAGCAGACCGGGACAGGGTAGCAACGAGCAGTACTTC.

V is TRBV7-6 and J is TRBJ2-3; 8 bases are a match to TRBD2. This CDR3 is 15 amino acids long. Germline values: CDR1 SGHVS, CDR2 FNYEAQ. The V segment lost 1 base and the J segment 5 bases; nucleotides outside the gene matches: 5. The CDR3 is CASSLDRRGEDTQYF. CDR3 nucleotides: TGTGCCAGCAGCTTAGACCGGCGGGGGGAAGATACGCAGTATTTT.

The chain carries TRBV2 and TRBJ1-1; tentative D call: TRBD1 (6 bases). Germline values: CDR1 SNHLY, CDR2 FYNNEI. The CDR3 loop spans 14 amino acids. V lost 6 bases and J 0 bases, leaving 11 bases between the germline ends. This CDR3 is CASRETGLNTEAFF. The CDR3 DNA is TGTGCCAGCAGAGAGACAGGTCTGAACACTGAAGCTTTCTTT.

This clone was picked up one time. The chain links TRBV6-1 to TRBJ1-2, with TRBD1 as a possible D gene (6 bases). Trimming left V 3 bases short and J 4 bases short, with 12 bases between. This CDR3 is built from 14 residues. Germline V CDR1 and CDR2: MNHNS, SASEGT. DNA of the CDR3: TGTGCCAGCAGTGATACAGGGCGAAGCTATGGCTACACCTTC. This codes for CASSDTGRSYGYTF.

The chain has TRBV7-6 and TRBJ2-2; 10 bases match TRBD1. J gave up 0 bases and V 5 bases, and 3 bases lay outside the gene matches. Germline-derived CDR1 and CDR2 are SGHVS and FNYEAQ. This CDR3 comprises 16 residues. CDR3 in DNA: TGTGCCAGCAGCATCGGACAGGGGGCGAACACCGGGGAGCTGTTTTTT. Translating it yields CASSIGQGANTGELFF.

V is TRBV15 and J is TRBJ2-7; 9 nucleotides match TRBD1. V shed 6 bases and J 1 base; nucleotides not matched to a gene: 1. Germline lookup yields CDR1 LNHNV and CDR2 YYDKDF (reference sequence). CDR3 length equals 13 residues. This CDR3 reads CATRTGGSYEQYF. The CDR3 coding sequence is TGTGCCACCAGGACAGGGGGATCCTACGAGCAGTACTTC.

DNA of the CDR3: TGTGCCAGCAGGGTGGACGGGGTAGGCAATCAGCCCCAGCATTTT. Protein sequence: CASRVDGVGNQPQHF. The chain employs TRBV6-5 and TRBJ1-5; no clear D gene. CDR1 is MNHEY and CDR2 is SVGAGI in the germline V gene. V was cut by 6 bases and J by 2 bases, with 14 bases left in between. The CDR3 is made up of 15 amino acids.

The rearrangement links TRBV5-1 to TRBJ1-1; no clear D gene. The germline gives CDR1 SGHRS, CDR2 YFSETQ. The CDR3 has 15 residues. The V gene lost 0 bases and the J gene lost 0 bases, with 9 bases spanning the gap. Here the CDR3 DNA reads TGCGCCAGCAGCTTGGTAGAGGGAATGAACACTGAAGCTTTCTTT. It is translated as CASSLVEGMNTEAFF.

This sequence joins TRBV7-2 and TRBJ2-7; 13 bases line up with TRBD2. Trimming took 5 bases from V and 5 from J; bases not matched to a gene: 9. The CDR3 contains 16 residues. The germline V gene encodes CDR1 SGHTA and CDR2 FQGNSA. CDR3 protein: CASSLTSGGAVHEQYF. In DNA form, the CDR3 reads TGTGCCAGCAGCCTCACTAGCGGGGGGGCCGTCCACGAGCAGTACTTC.

The chain links TRBV4-3 to TRBJ2-3; TRBD2 agrees at 9 bases. Germline CDR1 reads LGHNA; CDR2 reads YSLEER. The CDR3 sequence is 16 residues long. The V and J ends lost 3 bases and 3 bases, in that order; junction bases with no gene match: 7. The CDR3 is CASSHKRGVRTDTQYF. DNA of the CDR3: TGCGCCAGCAGCCACAAGCGGGGGGTCCGTACAGATACGCAGTATTTT.

The chain recombines TRBV7-2 with TRBJ1-1, with D unclear. The CDR3 runs 14 residues. Germline V gene lookup returns CDR1 SGHTA and CDR2 FQGNSA. The V end lost 3 bases, the J end lost 4 bases, and 12 bases lay between the germline ends. The chain's CDR3 is CASSLGGFFTEAFF. Here the CDR3 DNA reads TGTGCCAGCAGCTTGGGAGGGTTCTTCACTGAAGCTTTCTTT.

In regard to this clone: It is unclear where the CDR3 begins or ends on the DNA, so no DNA is shown, and the CDR3 is as TCRdb lists it. The chain uses TRBV6-5 and TRBJ2-7; the tabulated D call, TRBD2, remains unverified against the DNA. CDR1 is MNHEY, CDR2 SVGAGI, per germline. The CDR3 is 15 amino acids in total, end residues counted. CDR3 amino acids: CASSSSGYGSYEQYF.

This rearrangement joins TRBV6-6 to TRBJ1-1; D is ambiguous. This CDR3 contains 16 residues. From germline, CDR1 is MNHNY and CDR2 SVGAGI (reference sequence). V was clipped by 4 bases and J by 1 base, with 16 bases between them. The CDR3 DNA reads as TGTGCCAGCAGTTCCCAATCCGGAGGAGCGAACACTGAAGCTTTCTTT. Its translation: CASSSQSGGANTEAFF.

Comment on this clone: An end of the junction differs from the germline gene, which may be a read error. The genes are TRBV20-1 and TRBJ1-2; tentative D call: TRBD1 (5 bases). Germline V CDR1 and CDR2: DFQATT, SNEGSKA (reference sequence). This CDR3 spans 11 amino acids. The DNA of the CDR3 is TGCAGTGCTAGAGCGCGGGACGGAATGGACTTC. This translates into CSARARDGMDF.

The chain links TRBV2 to TRBJ1-6; tentative D call: TRBD1 (6 bases). The CDR3 totals 12 residues. With 8 bases removed from V and 14 bases from J, the gap between germline ends came to 16 bases. Germline V gives CDR1 SNHLY, CDR2 FYNNEI. As DNA, the CDR3 is TGTGCCAGCTGTAGTGGGGGCGCAACCCTCCACTTT. The encoded protein is CASCSGGATLHF.